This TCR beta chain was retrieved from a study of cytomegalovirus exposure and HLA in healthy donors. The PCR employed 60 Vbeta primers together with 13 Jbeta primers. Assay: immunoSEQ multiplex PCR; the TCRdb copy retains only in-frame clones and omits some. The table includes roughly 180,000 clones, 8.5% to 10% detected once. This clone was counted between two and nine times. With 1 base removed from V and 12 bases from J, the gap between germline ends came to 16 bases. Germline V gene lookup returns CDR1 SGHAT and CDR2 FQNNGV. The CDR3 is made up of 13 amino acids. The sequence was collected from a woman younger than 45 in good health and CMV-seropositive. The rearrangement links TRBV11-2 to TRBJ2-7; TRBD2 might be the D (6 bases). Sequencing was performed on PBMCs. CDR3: CASSLAGSGVRYF. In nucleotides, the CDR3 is TGTGCCAGCAGCTTAGCCGGGAGTGGAGTACGGTACTTC.